This T cell receptor (beta chain) is from a study of Graves' ophthalmopathy and Graves' hyperthyroidism. On this clonotype itself: The target antigen is unknown.

Thyroid ultrasound, orbital computed tomography, TRAb, serum thyroxine and clinical symptoms formed the basis of diagnosis. Beta-chain TCR CDR3 regions were amplified from RNA transcripts. Amplification began with first-round RT-PCR using HTBI primers, then second-round multiplex PCR was performed. One entry per CDR3 protein, called by TCRdb with MiXCR from the multiplex PCR reads. The top ten hold roughly 3% of the sample, which has about 660,000 distinct CDR3 sequences, roughly 41% seen once. Whole-study findings and limits: Blood contained most expanded thyroid clonotypes exceeding 0.001 frequency.

The specimen sequenced was peripheral blood. This sequence was found in an adult man with Graves' ophthalmopathy.

CDR3 bases: TGTGCCTGGACCGGGACTAGCGGGTACTACGAGCAGTACTTC. Translation: CAWTGTSGYYEQYF. The chain is built from TRBV19 and TRBJ2-7; 12 bases match TRBD2. CDR1 is LNHDA, CDR2 SQIVND, per germline (reference sequence). CDR3 length equals 14 residues. With 11 bases clipped from V and 3 bases from J, the junction kept 8 bases outside the gene matches.